Below, one T cell receptor (beta chain) is given with its context. This sample was included in a study of T cells in Graves' hyperthyroidism and ophthalmopathy. Regions amplified from RNA transcripts were the TCR beta CDR3 regions. The TCR CDR3 was amplified in a first-round RT-PCR using the HTBI primer set. TCRdb fed the multiplex PCR reads into MiXCR, producing one record per CDR3 protein. The table shows around 540,000 distinct CDR3 sequences, with about 16% occurring only once. The origin of this receptor is a young woman with Graves' ophthalmopathy. Sequencing was done on a sample of blood.

CDR3 residues: CSAGTGTLPNTEAFF. In DNA form, the CDR3 reads TGCAGTGCTGGGACAGGGACTCTCCCCAACACTGAAGCTTTCTTT. The rearrangement uses TRBV20-1 and TRBJ1-1, with 9 bases lining up with TRBD1. CDR3 length: 15 amino acids. CDR1 and CDR2 from the germline V gene are DFQATT and SNEGSKA (reference sequence). The junction had 9 bases not matched to a gene; V was cut back by 5 bases and J by 2 bases.